The 10 T cell receptor beta chains reported below all come from one sample, sequenced in a study of T cell responses to AZD1222 COVID-19 vaccine. Here immunoSEQ multiplex PCR was the method, and the copy in TCRdb shows in-frame clones only, minus some. Altogether 97,000 or so clones are present, approximately 81% being singletons, with the ten largest covering approximately 15%. The starting material was peripheral blood, obtained on day 0 of AZD1222 vaccination. The receptors stem from an adult in good health.

This clone was counted a few times. In the same sample, other DNA sequences code for this CDR3. The chain employs TRBV6-5 and TRBJ2-7; the match to TRBD1 covers 9 bases. The V gene's germline CDR1 is MNHEY and CDR2 SVGAGI. The V gene end was trimmed by 5 bases and the J gene end by 4 bases; junction bases not matched to a gene: 9. There are 15 residues in the CDR3. The CDR3 nucleotides read TGTGCCAGCAGTACACGTGATGGACAGGGGTACGAGCAGTACTTC. It specifies CASSTRDGQGYEQYF.

DNA of the CDR3: TGTGCCAGCAGTAGCAACACTGAAGCTTTCTTT. Translating gives CASSSNTEAFF. The chain carries TRBV12-3 or TRBV12-4 and TRBJ1-1; D not certain. V lost 5 bases and J lost 2, with 3 bases in between. The CDR3 has 11 residues.

This chain joins TRBV6-2 or TRBV6-3 and TRBJ2-1; 11 bases align to TRBD1. The CDR3 totals 17 residues. CDR1 is MNHEY and CDR2 is SVGEGT in the germline V gene. Losses at the gene ends were 3 bases for V and 9 bases for J; bases not matched to a gene: 13. Here the CDR3 DNA reads TGTGCCAGCAGTTATCCTCGAAGGACAGGGGGCGTGGGTGAGCAGTTCTTC. Its protein product is CASSYPRRTGGVGEQFF.

This rearrangement joins TRBV3-1 (or the pseudogene TRBV3-2) to TRBJ1-6; D remains unclear. The V gene lost 6 bases and the J gene lost 14 bases, with 17 bases spanning the gap. The CDR3 runs to 13 residues. The germline V gene has CDR1 LGHDT and CDR2 YNNKEL (reference sequence). CDR3 DNA sequence: TGTGCCAGCAGTAAAGAACGAAAAATGGCCCTCCACTTT. Translated, it gives CASSKERKMALHF.

The chain carries TRBV3-1 (or the pseudogene TRBV3-2) and TRBJ1-2; D might be TRBD1 (5 bases). Trimming removed 3 bases at V and 4 bases at J, with 12 bases between. This CDR3 is built from 14 residues. Per germline, CDR1 LGHDT and CDR2 YNNKEL (reference sequence). Here the CDR3 DNA reads TGTGCCAGCAGCCACGCTACAGGAGCCTATGGCTACACCTTC. This codes for CASSHATGAYGYTF.

The chain couples TRBV19 to TRBJ1-3; D unclear. CDR1 and CDR2 from the germline V gene are LNHDA and SQIVND (reference sequence). V was cut by 5 bases and J by 0 bases, with 8 bases left in between. The CDR3 has 14 residues. The CDR3 loop reads CASSRYSSGNTIYF. Here the CDR3 DNA reads TGTGCCAGTAGTCGTTATAGCTCTGGAAACACCATATATTTT.

This chain uses TRBV7-2 with TRBJ1-2; D unresolved. The germline V gene encodes CDR1 SGHTA and CDR2 FQGNSA. The CDR3 totals 14 residues. V was shortened by 5 bases and J by 6 bases, with 16 bases between the two germline ends. DNA of the CDR3: TGTGCCAGCAGCCCCGGGCCTCAGGTGGATGGCTACACCTTC. The encoded protein is CASSPGPQVDGYTF. Full variable domain (remainder filled in from reference TRBV7-2 and TRBJ1-2): GAGVSQSPSNKVTEKGKDVELRCDPISGHTALYWYRQSLGQGLEFLIYFQGNSAPDKSGLPSDRFSAERTGGSVSTLTIQRTQQEDSAVYLCASSPGPQVDGYTFGSGTRLTVV.

This sequence joins TRBV28 and TRBJ1-6; D remains ambiguous. V gave up 5 bases and J gave up 0 bases, with 8 bases separating them. The CDR3 consists of 15 residues. From germline, CDR1 is MDHEN and CDR2 SYDVKM. CDR3 region: CASSREGSYNSPLHF. CDR3 sequence (DNA): TGTGCCAGCAGTCGCGAGGGCTCCTATAATTCACCCCTCCACTTT.

CDR3 amino acids: CASSVSGGSYNEQFF. DNA for the CDR3: TGTGCCAGCAGCGTTAGCGGGGGGTCCTACAATGAGCAGTTCTTC. The chain joins TRBV9 to TRBJ2-1; 10 nucleotides line up with TRBD2. Germline trimming cut 2 bases from V and 1 base from J; bases unmatched to any gene: 0. The CDR3 extends over 15 amino acids. CDR1 and CDR2 from the germline V gene are SGDLS and YYNGEE.

The rearrangement uses TRBV5-6 and TRBJ2-3, with 14 bases aligning to TRBD2. Germline assignment: CDR1 SGHDT and CDR2 YYEEEE. V shed 4 bases, J shed 6 bases, and the junction held 10 bases outside the gene matches. The CDR3 loop spans 17 amino acids. CDR3: CASSPTSGGASVDTQYF. As DNA, the CDR3 is TGTGCCAGCAGCCCGACTAGCGGGGGGGCCTCCGTGGATACGCAGTATTTT.